This T cell receptor beta chain comes out of a study of blood T cell repertoires in COVID-19. Looking at the study overall: There were acute and convalescent COVID-19 samples, and they came from the United States, Italy and Spain. In each case, the material was cDNA or gDNA derived from T cells, B-cell-depleted T cells, or PBMCs.

Under the authors' procedure: Estimation of nucleated cell counts relied on the amplification of reference gene primers. The method was immunoSEQ multiplex PCR; TCRdb's version includes in-frame clones alone and lacks a portion of them. That table furnishes V, J and clone size, whereas the DNA furnished D and trimming. The data contain under 55,000 clones, about 90% of them seen just once; the ten biggest clones take up roughly 2%. From germline, CDR1 is SGDLS and CDR2 YYNGEE. V was clipped by 3 bases and J by 8 bases; unmatched bases: 5. The CDR3 covers 15 residues. This clone appeared a single time.

Material for sequencing was peripheral blood. The TCR comes from a human donor in a cohort sampled during active COVID-19. V usage is TRBV9 and J usage is TRBJ1-4, with TRBD1 matching 12 bases. The CDR3, as DNA: TGTGCCAGCAGCGCAGCCGGGACAGGGGGCGAAAAACTGTTTTTT. This translates into CASSAAGTGGEKLFF.